This entry lists 10 T cell receptor beta chains sequenced from one sample in a study of blood T cell repertoires in COVID-19. Using immunoSEQ multiplex PCR, the repertoire was profiled, and TCRdb retains in-frame clones only, with some absent. The sample shows more than 250,000 clones, approximately 85% of them seen only once. Input material: peripheral blood. These receptors were obtained from a man aged 50 or older with active or convalescent COVID-19.

The chain recombines TRBV7-2 with TRBJ2-7, with 10 positions matching TRBD2. Germline V gene lookup returns CDR1 SGHTA and CDR2 FQGNSA. J gave up 0 bases and V 4 bases, and 3 bases lay outside the gene matches. The CDR3 covers 15 residues. The CDR3 loop reads CASSSGLASSYEQYF. DNA of the CDR3: TGTGCCAGCAGCTCGGGACTAGCGAGCTCCTACGAGCAGTACTTC.

The rearrangement links TRBV29-1 to TRBJ1-1; possibly TRBD1 for D (5 bases). Germline assignment: CDR1 SQVTM and CDR2 ANQGSEA. The CDR3 is 12 amino acids. V was cut by 2 bases and J by 3 bases, with 7 bases left in between. CDR3 in DNA: TGCAGCGTTGAAAGGGGTTACACTGAAGCTTTCTTT. This gives the protein CSVERGYTEAFF. The full variable domain, in which reference TRBV29-1 and TRBJ1-1 provide the parts outside the CDR3, is SAVISQKPSRDICQRGTSLTIQCQVDSQVTMMFWYRQQPGQSLTLIATANQGSEATYESGFVIDKFPISRPNLTFSTLTVSNMSPEDSSIYLCSVERGYTEAFFGQGTRLTVV.

This clone was recorded once. The chain couples TRBV5-5 to TRBJ1-1, with D uncertain. Germline loops: CDR1 SGHKS, CDR2 YYEKEE (reference sequence). The V and J ends lost 2 bases and 5 bases respectively, with 19 bases between them. The CDR3 length is 16 residues. This CDR3 reads CASSFPGAKVGTEAFF. The CDR3 region has the DNA TGTGCCAGCAGCTTCCCGGGAGCTAAGGTGGGGACTGAAGCTTTCTTT.

J is TRBJ2-2 and V is TRBV4-1; tentative D call: TRBD1 (6 bases). CDR1 is MGHRA, CDR2 YSYEKL, per germline. This CDR3 is 14 amino acids long. Trimming removed 6 bases at V and 6 bases at J, with 14 bases between. The CDR3 protein is CASSLTGRSGELFF. CDR3 in DNA: TGCGCCAGCAGTCTGACAGGAAGGTCCGGGGAGCTGTTTTTT.

V gene TRBV3-1 (or the pseudogene TRBV3-2) combines with J gene TRBJ2-5, with 10 bases aligning to TRBD2. The CDR3 is 14 amino acids. Trimming at V came to 3 bases and at J to 5 bases, leaving 3 bases not matched to a gene. CDR1 is LGHDT, CDR2 YNNKEL, per germline (reference sequence). Here the CDR3 reads CASSQQRGGETQYF. CDR3 DNA: TGTGCCAGCAGCCAGCAGCGGGGGGGGGAGACCCAGTACTTC.

J is TRBJ1-4 and V is TRBV15; 7 nucleotides match TRBD1. V shed 5 bases, J shed 3 bases, and the junction held 3 bases outside the gene matches. Germline CDR1 and CDR2: LNHNV and YYDKDF (reference sequence). This CDR3 is built from 14 residues. DNA of the CDR3: TGTGCCACCAGCGCAGGGACAGCTAATGAAAAACTGTTTTTT. Its protein is CATSAGTANEKLFF.

The sample holds a few counts of this clone. The chain uses TRBV2 and TRBJ1-5; 8 positions agree with TRBD1. The CDR3 length is 17 residues. Germline lookup yields CDR1 SNHLY and CDR2 FYNNEI. J lost 3 bases, V lost 4 bases, and 11 bases had no gene match. CDR3 nucleotide sequence: TGTGCCAGCAGTGTGTCTCTCCGGGACAGGCTCAATCAGCCCCAGCATTTT. The encoded protein is CASSVSLRDRLNQPQHF.

V is TRBV9 and J is TRBJ1-1; the D gene is possibly TRBD1 (5 bases). Trimming took off 0 bases at V and 2 bases at J, with 14 bases between the two ends. The V gene's germline CDR1 is SGDLS and CDR2 YYNGEE. The CDR3 loop spans 16 amino acids. The CDR3 loop is CASSVAGQGGNTEAFF. As DNA, the CDR3 is TGTGCCAGCAGCGTAGCTGGCCAGGGTGGAAACACTGAAGCTTTCTTT.

The chain combines TRBV7-8 with TRBJ1-6; maybe TRBD1 (5 bases). The CDR3 has 13 residues. The V end was cut by 3 bases, the J end by 9 bases, with 9 bases between. CDR1 is SGHVS and CDR2 is FQNEAQ in the germline V gene. The CDR3 reads CASSLGRGSPLHF. Here the CDR3 DNA reads TGTGCCAGCAGCTTGGGAAGGGGTTCACCCCTCCACTTT.

The rearrangement joins TRBV7-9 to TRBJ1-2; D not certain. Trimming removed 4 bases from V and 3 bases from J, with 15 bases in between. CDR1 and CDR2 from the germline V gene are SEHNR and FQNEAQ (reference sequence). CDR3 length: 15 residues. Here the CDR3 reads CASSSRSSGDYGYTF. CDR3 in DNA: TGTGCCAGCAGCTCGCGGAGTTCCGGGGACTATGGCTACACCTTC. Supplemented by reference TRBV7-9 and TRBJ1-2, the full variable domain reads DTGVSQNPRHKITKRGQNVTFRCDPISEHNRLYWYRQTLGQGPEFLTYFQNEAQLEKSRLLSDRFSAERPKGSFSTLEIQRTEQGDSAMYLCASSSRSSGDYGYTFGSGTRLTVV.